These 9 T cell receptor beta chains came from one sample sequenced in a study of T cells expressing NK-cell markers. Reprocessing the 5' RACE reads, TCRdb reports a single entry for every CDR3 protein and omits DNA. The table for this sample gives some 500,000 distinct CDR3 sequences. Sequenced input: blood T cells: a sorted CD56 or NKG2C T cell subset, CD4+ or CD8+ T cells, or bulk PBMC T cells (not recorded which). These receptors were collected from a woman between 45 and 60 years old in good health.

The chain couples TRBV10-3 to TRBJ2-1; the TRBD2 assignment by TCRdb is unverifiable without DNA. The CDR3 is 15 residues long. The germline CDR1 and CDR2 sequences are ENHRY and SYGVKD. CDR3 amino acids: CAISASGSQSDEQFF.

The chain joins TRBV20-1 to TRBJ2-1; the TCRdb call, TRBD2, lacks DNA for checking. The germline gives CDR1 DFQATT, CDR2 SNEGSKA (reference sequence). The CDR3 runs 14 residues. The CDR3 here is CSALAGSLVNEQFF.

The chain has TRBV7-2 and TRBJ2-1; the D call of TRBD2 rests on TCRdb alone, since no DNA is present to check it. This CDR3 is built from 12 residues. Germline V lookup: CDR1 SGHTA, CDR2 FQGNSA. The CDR3 reads CASSLKRERQFF.

This chain connects TRBV7-9 to TRBJ1-6. This CDR3 region has 14 residues. CDR1 and CDR2 (germline): SEHNR, FQNEAQ (reference sequence). The CDR3 reads CASSSRILNSPLHF. The whole variable domain, filled in from reference TRBV7-9 and TRBJ1-6, reads DTGVSQNPRHKITKRGQNVTFRCDPISEHNRLYWYRQTLGQGPEFLTYFQNEAQLEKSRLLSDRFSAERPKGSFSTLEIQRTEQGDSAMYLCASSSRILNSPLHFGNGTRLTVT.

The rearrangement links TRBV20-1 to TRBJ2-5; TCRdb proposes TRBD2, but this gene call is untestable without DNA. The germline V gene encodes CDR1 DFQATT and CDR2 SNEGSKA (reference sequence). The CDR3 consists of 15 residues. This CDR3 reads CSATIAGGLQETQYF.

The gene calls are TRBV9 and TRBJ2-1. There are 15 residues in the CDR3. Germline CDR1 is SGDLS and CDR2 is YYNGEE. The CDR3 reads CASSVQERLTNEQFF.

V and J are TRBV20-1 and TRBJ2-3; checking the TCRdb D call of TRBD1 is not possible without DNA. Germline loops: CDR1 DFQATT, CDR2 SNEGSKA (reference sequence). This CDR3 is built from 14 residues. Here the CDR3 reads CSAAGQGRTDTQYF.

This chain connects TRBV5-1 to TRBJ2-1; TCRdb's D call, TRBD2, is unchecked because there is no DNA. CDR1 is SGHRS and CDR2 is YFSETQ in the germline V gene. This CDR3 has 13 amino acids. The chain's CDR3 is CASMRETYNEQFF.

This chain's CDR3 is CASSLTSLQYF. The rearrangement uses TRBV12-3 or TRBV12-4 and TRBJ2-4; TCRdb returns TRBD2, unconfirmable since there is no DNA. The CDR3 totals 11 residues.